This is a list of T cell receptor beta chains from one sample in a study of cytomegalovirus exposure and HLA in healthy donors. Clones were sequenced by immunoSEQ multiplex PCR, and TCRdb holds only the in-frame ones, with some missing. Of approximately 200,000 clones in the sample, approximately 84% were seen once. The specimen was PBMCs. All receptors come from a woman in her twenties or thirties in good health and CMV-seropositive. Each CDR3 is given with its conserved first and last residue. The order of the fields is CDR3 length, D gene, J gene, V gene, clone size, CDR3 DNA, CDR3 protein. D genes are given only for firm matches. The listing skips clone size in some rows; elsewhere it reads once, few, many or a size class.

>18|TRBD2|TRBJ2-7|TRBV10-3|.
TGTGCCATCAGCGACCCGGGACTAGCGGGAAAGGGCCCTTTCGAGCAGTACTTC
CAISDPGLAGKGPFEQYF
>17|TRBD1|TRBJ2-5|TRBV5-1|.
TGCGCCAGCAGCCCGTTAGGACAGGGGGCGCCCATGGGGACCCAGTACTTC
CASSPLGQGAPMGTQYF
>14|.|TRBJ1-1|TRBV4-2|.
TGTGCCAGCAGCCAAGATCGGACAGTGGGGACGTCTTTCTTT
CASSQDRTVGTSFF
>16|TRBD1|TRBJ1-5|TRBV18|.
TGTGCCAGCTCACCACAGGGACAGGGGAACAATCAGCCCCAGCATTTT
CASSPQGQGNNQPQHF
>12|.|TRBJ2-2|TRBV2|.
TGTGCCAGCAGTTATCACACCGGGGAGCTGTTTTTT
CASSYHTGELFF
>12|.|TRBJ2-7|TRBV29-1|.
TGCAGCGTTGAATGGAGGGGCGGCGAGCAGTACTTC
CSVEWRGGEQYF
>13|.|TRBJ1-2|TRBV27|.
TGTGCCAGCAGTTCCCGTAGTCGGGATGGCTACACCTTC
CASSSRSRDGYTF
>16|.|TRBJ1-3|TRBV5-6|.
TGTGCCAGCAGCTTTTCAGGGCCCCTCTCTGGAAACACCATATATTTT
CASSFSGPLSGNTIYF
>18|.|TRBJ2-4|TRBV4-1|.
TGCGCCAGCAGCCACCGAACAGGGACTACCAGTTGGAGAAACATTCAGTACTTC
CASSHRTGTTSWRNIQYF
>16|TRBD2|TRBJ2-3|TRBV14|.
TGTGCCAGCAGCCGGGGACTAGCGGCAACCACAGATACGCAGTATTTT
CASSRGLAATTDTQYF
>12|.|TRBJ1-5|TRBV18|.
TGTGCCAGCTCGGACAGTTATCAGCCCCAGCATTTT
CASSDSYQPQHF
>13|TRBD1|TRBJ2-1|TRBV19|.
TGTGCCAGTAGTCCTCGACAGGGTAATGAGCAGTTCTTC
CASSPRQGNEQFF
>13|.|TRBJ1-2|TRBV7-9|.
TGTGCCAGCAGAACCGGGACTAGTGATGGCTACACCTTC
CASRTGTSDGYTF
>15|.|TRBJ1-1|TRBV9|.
TGTGCCAGCAGCTCCACCCGGGCGGGAAGGACTGAAGCTTTCTTT
CASSSTRAGRTEAFF
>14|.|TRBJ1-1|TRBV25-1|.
TGTGCCAGCAGTTCCTTCGGGATGAACACTGAAGCTTTCTTT
CASSSFGMNTEAFF
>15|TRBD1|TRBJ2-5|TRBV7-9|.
TGTGCCAGCAGCGGACAGGGGCACGACCAAGAGACCCAGTACTTC
CASSGQGHDQETQYF
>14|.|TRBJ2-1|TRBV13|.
TGTGCCAGCAGCCTGAGACTACACTACAATGAGCAGTTCTTC
CASSLRLHYNEQFF
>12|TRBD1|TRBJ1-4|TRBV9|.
TGTGCCAGCAACAGGGGGCCTGAAAAACTGTTTTTT
CASNRGPEKLFF
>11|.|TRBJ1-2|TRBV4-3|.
TGCGCCAGCAGCGGAGTCCTTGGCTACACCTTC
CASSGVLGYTF
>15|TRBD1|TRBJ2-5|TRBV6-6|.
TGTGCCAGCACCTTCAGGACAGGGGTAAAAGAGACCCAGTACTTC
CASTFRTGVKETQYF
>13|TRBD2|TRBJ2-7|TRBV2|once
TGTGCCAGCAATCGACTAGCGCTTCACGAGCAGTACTTC
CASNRLALHEQYF
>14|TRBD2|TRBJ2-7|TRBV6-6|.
TGTGCCAGCAGGGCTAGCGGGTTCCCCTACGAGCAGTACTTC
CASRASGFPYEQYF